Listed below are T cell receptor beta chains from one sample, sequenced in a study of CD8 T cells in ankylosing spondylitis. In TCRdb, the 5' RACE reads were re-called with MiXCR into one record per CDR3 protein. The sample gives over 600,000 distinct CDR3 sequences, 19% of which show up once; around 20% is in the top ten. The sample taken for sequencing was blood, either unsorted or a sorted T cell fraction (not recorded which). The source of these receptors is a male donor with ankylosing spondylitis. Each CDR3 is given with its conserved first and last residue. The D gene is left open where the match is weak. The size entry is marked missing in some rows and otherwise reads once, few, many or a size class.

D | J | size | V | DNA | CDR3
NA | TRBJ1-1 | NA | TRBV9 | TGTGCCAGCAGCGTAGCCCCGAACACTGAAGCTTTCTTT | CASSVAPNTEAFF
TRBD2 | TRBJ2-3 | few | TRBV20-1 | TGCAGTGCTACTCGTGGACTAGCGGGAGGTGCAGATACGCAGTATTTT | CSATRGLAGGADTQYF
NA | TRBJ2-3 | NA | TRBV20-1 | TGCAGTGCTGGACCATTGGGACTCTCCACAGATACGCAGTATTTT | CSAGPLGLSTDTQYF
NA | TRBJ2-3 | NA | TRBV11-1 | TGTGCCAGCAGCCCCCGGAGCGGAAGCACAGATACGCAGTATTTT | CASSPRSGSTDTQYF
TRBD2 | TRBJ2-3 | few | TRBV27 | TGTGCCAGCAGTTTTATTGGGAGGGCAGGAGGCACAGATACGCAGTATTTT | CASSFIGRAGGTDTQYF
NA | TRBJ2-1 | few | TRBV24-1 | TGTGCCACCAGTAGGGGTTCGCTTAACTACAATGAGCAGTTCTTC | CATSRGSLNYNEQFF
TRBD1 | TRBJ2-7 | NA | TRBV6-2/TRBV6-3 | TGTGCCAGCAGTCAAGGAGGACAGGGATGGTTC | CASSQGGQGWF
NA | TRBJ1-5 | few | TRBV2 | TGTGCCAGCAGTGCTCCAGGGTTTCGTCAGCCCCAGCATTTT | CASSAPGFRQPQHF
NA | TRBJ2-3 | few | TRBV5-4 | TGTGCCAGCAGCCCTGCTGGAGCGGGCACAGATACGCAGTATTTT | CASSPAGAGTDTQYF
NA | TRBJ1-1 | NA | TRBV20-1 | TGCAGTGGGACACGGGGAGATCGCACTGAAGCTTTCTTT | CSGTRGDRTEAFF
TRBD2 | TRBJ2-3 | few | TRBV29-1 | TGCAGCGTTTTTAGGAGGGGAGGGACAGATACGCAGTATTTT | CSVFRRGGTDTQYF
TRBD2 | TRBJ2-2 | few | TRBV14 | TGTGCCAGCAGCCAACCCGGACTAGCGGGAGGTACCGGGGAGCTGTTTTTT | CASSQPGLAGGTGELFF
NA | TRBJ1-2 | NA | TRBV5-1 | TGCGCCAGCAGCTTCGGACAGATTCCTAACTATGGCTACACCTTC | CASSFGQIPNYGYTF
NA | TRBJ2-3 | NA | TRBV6-5 | TGTGCCAGCAGTTACTCGGCCCTGACCACAGATACGCAGTATTTT | CASSYSALTTDTQYF
NA | TRBJ2-3 | few | TRBV10-3 | TGTGCCATCAGTGAGGGGGGCGGAACCGGGGATACGCAGTATTTT | CAISEGGGTGDTQYF
TRBD1 | TRBJ1-4 | NA | TRBV20-1 | TGCAGTGCTAGAGATCCAGGGGGAGCAACTAATGAAAAACTGTTTTTT | CSARDPGGATNEKLFF
NA | TRBJ2-2 | NA | TRBV7-8 | TGTGCCAGCAGCCCCTGGACAGCCACCGGGGAGCTGTTTTTT | CASSPWTATGELFF
TRBD1 | TRBJ2-2 | once | TRBV5-1 | TGCGCCAGCAGCTTTAAGCGACAGGGGGCGAACACCGGGGAGCTGTTTTTT | CASSFKRQGANTGELFF
NA | TRBJ1-2 | few | TRBV9 | TGTGCCAGCAGCGCGGACCTGGGCTCTTACGGCTACACCTTC | CASSADLGSYGYTF
NA | TRBJ2-7 | NA | TRBV6-6 | TGTGCCAGCAGTTACTCGAAGGACGAGCAGTACTTC | CASSYSKDEQYF
NA | TRBJ1-5 | NA | TRBV4-1 | TGCGCCAGCAGCCGGGGGGGCGTACTTAGGGATCAGCCCCAGCATTTT | CASSRGGVLRDQPQHF
TRBD1 | TRBJ2-3 | NA | TRBV6-1 | TGTGCCAGCAGTACCGGGACAGGGGCTGTAGATACGCAGTATTTT | CASSTGTGAVDTQYF